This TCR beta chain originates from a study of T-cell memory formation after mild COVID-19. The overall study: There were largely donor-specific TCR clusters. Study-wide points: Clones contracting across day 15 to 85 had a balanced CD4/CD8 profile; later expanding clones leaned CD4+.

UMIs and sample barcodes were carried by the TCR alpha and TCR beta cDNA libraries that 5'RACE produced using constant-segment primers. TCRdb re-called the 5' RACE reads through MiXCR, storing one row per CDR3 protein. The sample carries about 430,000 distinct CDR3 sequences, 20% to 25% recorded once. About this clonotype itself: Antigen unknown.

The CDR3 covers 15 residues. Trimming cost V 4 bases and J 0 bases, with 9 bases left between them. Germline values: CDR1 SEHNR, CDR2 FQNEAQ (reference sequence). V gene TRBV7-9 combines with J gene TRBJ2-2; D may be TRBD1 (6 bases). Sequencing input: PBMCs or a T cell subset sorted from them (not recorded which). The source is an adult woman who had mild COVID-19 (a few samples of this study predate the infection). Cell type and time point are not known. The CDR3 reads CASSYGTPNTGELFF. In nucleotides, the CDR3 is TGTGCCAGCAGCTACGGGACACCGAACACCGGGGAGCTGTTTTTT.